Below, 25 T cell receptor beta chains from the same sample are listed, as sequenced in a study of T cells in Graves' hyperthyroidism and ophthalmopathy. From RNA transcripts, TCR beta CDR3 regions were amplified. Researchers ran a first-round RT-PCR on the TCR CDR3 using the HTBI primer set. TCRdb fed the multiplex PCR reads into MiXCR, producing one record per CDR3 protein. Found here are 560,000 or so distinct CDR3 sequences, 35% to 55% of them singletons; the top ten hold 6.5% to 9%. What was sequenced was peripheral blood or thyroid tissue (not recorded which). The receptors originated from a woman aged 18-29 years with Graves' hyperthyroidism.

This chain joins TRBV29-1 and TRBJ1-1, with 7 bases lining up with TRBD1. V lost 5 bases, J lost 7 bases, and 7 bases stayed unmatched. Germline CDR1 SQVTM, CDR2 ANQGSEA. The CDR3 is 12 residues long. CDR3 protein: CSVTTGESEAFF. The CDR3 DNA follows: TGCAGCGTTACCACAGGGGAGAGTGAAGCTTTCTTT.

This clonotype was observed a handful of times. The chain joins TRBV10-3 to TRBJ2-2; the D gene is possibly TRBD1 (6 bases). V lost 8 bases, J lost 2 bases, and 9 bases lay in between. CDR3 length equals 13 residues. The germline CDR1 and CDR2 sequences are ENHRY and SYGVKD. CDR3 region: CAIGTTNTGELFF. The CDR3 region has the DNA TGTGCCATCGGGACAACAAACACCGGGGAGCTGTTTTTT.

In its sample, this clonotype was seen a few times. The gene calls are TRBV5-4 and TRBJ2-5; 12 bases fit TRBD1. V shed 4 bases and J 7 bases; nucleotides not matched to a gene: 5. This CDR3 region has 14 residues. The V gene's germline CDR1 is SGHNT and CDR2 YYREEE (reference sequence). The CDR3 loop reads CASSRDRGPGTQYF. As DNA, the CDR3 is TGTGCCAGCAGCCGGGACAGGGGGCCAGGGACCCAGTACTTC.

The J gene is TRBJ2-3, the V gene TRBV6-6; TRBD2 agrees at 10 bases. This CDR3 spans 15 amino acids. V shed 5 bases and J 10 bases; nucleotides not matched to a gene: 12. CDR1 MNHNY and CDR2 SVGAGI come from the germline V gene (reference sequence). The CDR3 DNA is TGTGCCAGCAGTAGTAGCGGGAGGACAAGAAGGGCGCAGTATTTT. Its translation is CASSSSGRTRRAQYF.

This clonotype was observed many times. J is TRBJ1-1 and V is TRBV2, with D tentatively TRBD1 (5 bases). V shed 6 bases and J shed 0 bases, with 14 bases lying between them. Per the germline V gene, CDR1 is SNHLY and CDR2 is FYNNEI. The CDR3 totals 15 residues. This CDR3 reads CASRLGTEMNTEAFF. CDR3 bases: TGTGCCAGCAGGCTGGGGACCGAAATGAACACTGAAGCTTTCTTT.

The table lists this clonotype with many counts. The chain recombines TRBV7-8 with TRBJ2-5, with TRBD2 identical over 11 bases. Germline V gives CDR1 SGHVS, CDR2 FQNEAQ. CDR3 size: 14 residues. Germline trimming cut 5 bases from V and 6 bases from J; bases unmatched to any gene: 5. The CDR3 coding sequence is TGTGCCAGCAGCACTACTAGCGGGAGTCAGACCCAGTACTTC. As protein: CASSTTSGSQTQYF.

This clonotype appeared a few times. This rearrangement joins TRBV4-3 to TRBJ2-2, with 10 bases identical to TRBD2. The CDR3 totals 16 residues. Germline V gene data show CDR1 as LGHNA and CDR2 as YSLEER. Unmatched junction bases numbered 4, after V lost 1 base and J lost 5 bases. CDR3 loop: CASSQGSSGGTGELFF. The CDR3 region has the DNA TGCGCCAGCAGCCAAGGGTCTAGCGGGGGTACCGGGGAGCTGTTTTTT.

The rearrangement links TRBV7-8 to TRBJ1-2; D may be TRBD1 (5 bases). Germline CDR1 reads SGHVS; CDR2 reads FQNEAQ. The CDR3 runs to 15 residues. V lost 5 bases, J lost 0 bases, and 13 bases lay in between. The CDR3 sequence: CASSRDSHSNYGYTF. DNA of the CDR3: TGTGCCAGCAGCCGCGACAGCCACTCTAACTATGGCTACACCTTC. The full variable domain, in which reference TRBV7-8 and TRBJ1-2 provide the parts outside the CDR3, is GAGVSQSPRYKVAKRGQDVALRCDPISGHVSLFWYQQALGQGPEFLTYFQNEAQLDKSGLPSDRFFAERPEGSVSTLKIQRTQQEDSAVYLCASSRDSHSNYGYTFGSGTRLTVV.

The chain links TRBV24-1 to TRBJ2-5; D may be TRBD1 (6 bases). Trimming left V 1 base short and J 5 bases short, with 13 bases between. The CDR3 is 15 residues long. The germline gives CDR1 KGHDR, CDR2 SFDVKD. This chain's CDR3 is CATSDLSSRGETQYF. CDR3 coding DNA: TGTGCCACCAGTGATTTAAGTTCCAGGGGCGAGACCCAGTACTTC.

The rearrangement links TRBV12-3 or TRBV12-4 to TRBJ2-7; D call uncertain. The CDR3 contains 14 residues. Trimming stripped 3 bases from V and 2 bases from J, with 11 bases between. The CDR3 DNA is TGTGCCAGCAGTTTGGGGTTCGGCACCTACGAGCAGTACTTC. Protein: CASSLGFGTYEQYF.

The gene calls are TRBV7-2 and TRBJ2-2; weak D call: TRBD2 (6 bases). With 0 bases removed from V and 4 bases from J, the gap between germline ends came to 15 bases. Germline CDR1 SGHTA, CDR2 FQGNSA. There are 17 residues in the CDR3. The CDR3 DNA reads TGTGCCAGCAGCTTAGCGGGAGGCAAGTCTAGCACCGGGGAGCTGTTTTTT. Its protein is CASSLAGGKSSTGELFF.

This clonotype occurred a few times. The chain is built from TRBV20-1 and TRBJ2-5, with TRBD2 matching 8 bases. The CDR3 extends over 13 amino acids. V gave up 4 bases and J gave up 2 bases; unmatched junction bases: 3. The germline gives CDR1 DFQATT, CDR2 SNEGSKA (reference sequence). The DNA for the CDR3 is TGCAGTGCTAACGTAGCGGGACAAGAGACCCAGTACTTC. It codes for CSANVAGQETQYF.

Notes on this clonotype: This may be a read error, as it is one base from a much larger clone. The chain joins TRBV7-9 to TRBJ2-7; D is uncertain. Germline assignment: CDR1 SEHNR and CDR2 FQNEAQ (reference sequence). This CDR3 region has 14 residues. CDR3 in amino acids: CASSSAAGSYQQYF. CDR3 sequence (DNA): TGTGCCAGCAGCTCTGCCGCCGGCTCCTACCAGCAGTACTTC. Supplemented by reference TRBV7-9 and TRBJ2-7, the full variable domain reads DTGVSQNPRHKITKRGQNVTFRCDPISEHNRLYWYRQTLGQGPEFLTYFQNEAQLEKSRLLSDRFSAERPKGSFSTLEIQRTEQGDSAMYLCASSSAAGSYQQYFGPGTRLTVT.

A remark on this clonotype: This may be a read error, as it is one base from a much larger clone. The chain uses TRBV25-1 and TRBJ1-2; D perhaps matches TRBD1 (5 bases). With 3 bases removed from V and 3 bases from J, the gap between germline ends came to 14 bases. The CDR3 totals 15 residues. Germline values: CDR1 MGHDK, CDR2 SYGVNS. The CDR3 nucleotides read TGTGCCAGCAGTGATTCGGGGACGTTTTACTATGGCTACACCTTC. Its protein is CASSDSGTFYYGYTF.

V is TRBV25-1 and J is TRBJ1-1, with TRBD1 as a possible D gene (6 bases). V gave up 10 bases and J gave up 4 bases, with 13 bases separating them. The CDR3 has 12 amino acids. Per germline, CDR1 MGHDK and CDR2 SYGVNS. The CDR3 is CANREGGTEAFF. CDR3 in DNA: TGTGCCAACAGGGAAGGGGGCACTGAAGCTTTCTTT.

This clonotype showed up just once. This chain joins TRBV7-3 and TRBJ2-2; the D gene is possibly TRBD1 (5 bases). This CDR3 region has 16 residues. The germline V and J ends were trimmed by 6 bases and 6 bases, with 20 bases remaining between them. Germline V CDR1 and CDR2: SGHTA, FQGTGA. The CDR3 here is CASSYSAGSTSGELFF. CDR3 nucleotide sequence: TGTGCCAGCAGTTACTCGGCAGGGTCTACGTCCGGGGAGCTGTTTTTT. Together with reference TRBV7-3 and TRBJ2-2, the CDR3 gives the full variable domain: GAGVSQTPSNKVTEKGKYVELRCDPISGHTALYWYRQSLGQGPEFLIYFQGTGAADDSGLPNDRFFAVRPEGSVSTLKIQRTERGDSAVYLCASSYSAGSTSGELFFGEGSRLTVL.

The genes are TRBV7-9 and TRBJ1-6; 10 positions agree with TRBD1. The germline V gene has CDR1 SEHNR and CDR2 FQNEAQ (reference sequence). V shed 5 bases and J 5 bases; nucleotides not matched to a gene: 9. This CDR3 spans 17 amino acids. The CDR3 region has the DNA TGTGCCAGCAGCCCAAAAGGACAGGGGGGAAATAATTCACCCCTCCACTTT. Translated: CASSPKGQGGNNSPLHF.

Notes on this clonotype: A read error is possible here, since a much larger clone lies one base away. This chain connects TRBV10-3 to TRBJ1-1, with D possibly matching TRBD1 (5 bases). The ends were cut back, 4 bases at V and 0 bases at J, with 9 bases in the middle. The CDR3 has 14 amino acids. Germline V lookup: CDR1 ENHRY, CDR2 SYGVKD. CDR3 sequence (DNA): TGTGCCATCAGTGGGGACGGAATGAACACTGAAGCTTTCTTT. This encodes CAISGDGMNTEAFF.

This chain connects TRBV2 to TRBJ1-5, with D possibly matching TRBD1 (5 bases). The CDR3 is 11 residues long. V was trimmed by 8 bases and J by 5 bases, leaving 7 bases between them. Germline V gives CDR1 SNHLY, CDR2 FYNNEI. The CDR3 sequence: CASRGDQPQHF. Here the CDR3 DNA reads TGTGCCAGCCGGGGGGATCAGCCCCAGCATTTT.

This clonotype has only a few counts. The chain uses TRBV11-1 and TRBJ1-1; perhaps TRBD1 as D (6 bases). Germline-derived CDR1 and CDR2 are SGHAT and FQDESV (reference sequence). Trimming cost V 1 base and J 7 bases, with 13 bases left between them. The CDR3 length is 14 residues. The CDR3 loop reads CASSLGGGTREAFF. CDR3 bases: TGTGCCAGCAGCTTAGGGGGGGGCACGCGTGAAGCTTTCTTT.

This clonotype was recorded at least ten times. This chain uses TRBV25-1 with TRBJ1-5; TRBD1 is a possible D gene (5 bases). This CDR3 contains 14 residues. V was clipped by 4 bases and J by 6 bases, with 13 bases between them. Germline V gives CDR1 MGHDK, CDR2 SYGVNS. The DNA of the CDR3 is TGTGCCAGCAGTGGGGGGGGAGGGCGTCAGCCCCAGCATTTT. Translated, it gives CASSGGGGRQPQHF.

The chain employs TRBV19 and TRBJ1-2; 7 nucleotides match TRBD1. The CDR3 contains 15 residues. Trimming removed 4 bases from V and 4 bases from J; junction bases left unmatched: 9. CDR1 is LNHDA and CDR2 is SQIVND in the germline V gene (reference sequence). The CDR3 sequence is CASSTAQGSGYGYTF. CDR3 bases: TGTGCCAGTAGTACGGCACAGGGGTCCGGCTATGGCTACACCTTC.

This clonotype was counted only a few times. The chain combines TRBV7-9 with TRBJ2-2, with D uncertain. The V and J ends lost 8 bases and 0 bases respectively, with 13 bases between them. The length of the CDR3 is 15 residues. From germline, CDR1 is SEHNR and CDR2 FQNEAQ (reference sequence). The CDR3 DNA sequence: TGTGCCAGCTTGCGGAAGTCTCCGAACACCGGGGAGCTGTTTTTT. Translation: CASLRKSPNTGELFF.

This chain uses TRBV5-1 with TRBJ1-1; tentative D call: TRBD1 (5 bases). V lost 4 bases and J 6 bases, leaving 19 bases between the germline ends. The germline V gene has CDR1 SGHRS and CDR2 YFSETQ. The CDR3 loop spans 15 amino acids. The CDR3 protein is CASSPHLDKGAEAFF. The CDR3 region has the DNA TGCGCCAGCAGCCCACACCTGGACAAAGGGGCTGAAGCTTTCTTT.

The CDR3 nucleotides are TGTGCCAGTAAGCCGGCAGGGGCTTATGGCTACACCTTC. Amino acid sequence: CASKPAGAYGYTF. V usage is TRBV19 and J usage is TRBJ1-2; tentatively, D is TRBD1 (6 bases). This CDR3 contains 13 residues. From germline, CDR1 is LNHDA and CDR2 SQIVND (reference sequence). V gave up 7 bases and J gave up 5 bases, with 14 bases separating them.